This T cell receptor (beta chain) was captured by sequencing in a study (dated by TCRdb to between 2015 and 2016). This clonotype was counted at least ten times. Its antigen target is currently unknown. No base quality values were provided; no much bigger clone lies one nucleotide off. From a lookup of the germline V gene (reference sequence), CDR1 and CDR2 are MNHEY and SMNVEV. The CDR3 sequence holds 14 residues, the cysteine and phenylalanine included. The entry retains the CDR3 DNA only, 42 bases that are in frame from base 1. The V end gives up 5 bases and the J end 5 bases, leaving 8 bases in the junction not matched to a gene. The receptor library was made with RT-PCR. Data came from an Illumina MiSeq. TCRdb cleaned the public reads at Q25 with fastp, built clones with MiXCR and kept in-frame beta chains. Rows with a matching CDR3 protein are joined into one entry that keeps the most common DNA and genes. The sample contains approximately 720,000 distinct CDR3 sequences, approximately 15% of them found a single time. The top ten constitute roughly 4% of the sample.

This TCR was recovered from a female donor in good health, serving as a healthy control. The source material was memory CD4+ T cells from blood. Recombination connected TRBV27 to TRBJ2-7, and 8 junction bases match TRBD1. The nucleotide sequence reads TGTGCCAGCAGTAATCGGACAGGGCTTAACGAGCAGTACTTC. This translates into CASSNRTGLNEQYF.